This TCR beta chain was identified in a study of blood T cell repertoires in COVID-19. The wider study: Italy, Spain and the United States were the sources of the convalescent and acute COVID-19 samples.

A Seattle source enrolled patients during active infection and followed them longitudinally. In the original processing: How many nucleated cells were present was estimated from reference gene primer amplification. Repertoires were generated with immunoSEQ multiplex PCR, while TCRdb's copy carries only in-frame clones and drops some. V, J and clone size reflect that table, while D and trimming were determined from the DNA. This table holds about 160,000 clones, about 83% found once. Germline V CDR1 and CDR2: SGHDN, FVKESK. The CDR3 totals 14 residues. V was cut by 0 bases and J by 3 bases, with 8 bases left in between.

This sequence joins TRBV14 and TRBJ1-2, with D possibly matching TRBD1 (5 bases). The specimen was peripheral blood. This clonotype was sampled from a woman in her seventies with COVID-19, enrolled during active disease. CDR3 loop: CASSQDPGHYGYTF. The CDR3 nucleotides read TGTGCCAGCAGCCAAGACCCAGGGCACTATGGCTACACCTTC.